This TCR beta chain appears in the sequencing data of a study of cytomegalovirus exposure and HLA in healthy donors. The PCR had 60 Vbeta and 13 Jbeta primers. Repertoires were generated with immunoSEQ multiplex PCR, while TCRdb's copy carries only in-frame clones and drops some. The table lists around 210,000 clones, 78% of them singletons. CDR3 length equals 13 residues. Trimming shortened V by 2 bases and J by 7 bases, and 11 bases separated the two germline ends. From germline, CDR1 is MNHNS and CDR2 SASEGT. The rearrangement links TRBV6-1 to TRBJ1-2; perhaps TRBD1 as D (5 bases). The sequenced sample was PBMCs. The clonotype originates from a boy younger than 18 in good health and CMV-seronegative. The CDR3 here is CASSEQGFCGYTF. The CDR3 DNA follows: TGTGCCAGCAGTGAACAGGGTTTTTGTGGCTACACCTTC.